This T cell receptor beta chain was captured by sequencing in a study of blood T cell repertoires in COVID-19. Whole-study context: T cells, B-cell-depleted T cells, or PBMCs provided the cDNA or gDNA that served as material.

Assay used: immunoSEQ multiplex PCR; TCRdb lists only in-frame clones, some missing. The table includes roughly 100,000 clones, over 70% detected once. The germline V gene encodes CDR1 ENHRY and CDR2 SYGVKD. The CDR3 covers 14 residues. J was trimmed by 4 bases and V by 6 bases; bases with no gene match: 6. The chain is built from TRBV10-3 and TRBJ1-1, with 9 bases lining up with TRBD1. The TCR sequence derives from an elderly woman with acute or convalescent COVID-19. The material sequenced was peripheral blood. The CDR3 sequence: CAIRGQGSGTEAFF. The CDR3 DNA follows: TGTGCCATCAGGGGACAGGGATCGGGCACTGAAGCTTTCTTT.